The entry below gives a single T cell receptor beta chain sequence along with its context. The data originate from a study of patients and donors after allogeneic stem cell transplantation. Each CDR3 protein gets one entry after TCRdb re-called the RT-PCR reads with MiXCR. The sample consists of 160,000 or so distinct CDR3 sequences, approximately 25% of them appearing once. The sequenced material came from blood, either unsorted or a sorted T cell fraction (not recorded which). The TCR sequence derives from a human donor who was either an allogeneic HSCT recipient or a stem cell or donor lymphocyte infusion donor (not recorded which). It is not recorded whose cells these are; they may come from a transplant donor.

CDR3: CASSIRDSKYNEQFF. CDR3 DNA sequence: TGTGCCAGCAGCATCCGGGACAGCAAATACAATGAGCAGTTCTTC. The chain employs TRBV6-5 and TRBJ2-1, with TRBD1 matching 7 bases. The CDR3 sequence is 15 residues long. Germline trimming cut 6 bases from V and 4 bases from J; bases unmatched to any gene: 9. Looked up from germline, CDR1 is MNHEY and CDR2 is SVGAGI.